This T cell receptor beta chain was identified in a study of blood T cell repertoires in COVID-19. Study-wide context: From the United States, Italy and Spain came samples of acute and convalescent COVID-19.

TCRdb keeps only in-frame clones here, not all; method: immunoSEQ multiplex PCR. Counted here are around 300,000 clones, approximately 87% occurring once; the ten biggest clones make up roughly 5.2%. Clinical history reported by participants formed the basis on which cohorts were assigned. Cohort 3 donors counted as recovered after two negative PCRs, clearance, or resolved symptoms. Germline V gene data show CDR1 as MNHEY and CDR2 as SMNVEV (reference sequence). V was pared by 3 bases and J by 5 bases, with 3 bases of the junction left unmatched. The CDR3 consists of 13 residues. The chain couples TRBV27 to TRBJ1-2; 7 nucleotides agree with TRBD1. What was sequenced was PBMCs or T cells enriched from blood (not recorded which). This clonotype was sampled from a woman in her twenties or thirties who had recovered from COVID-19. CDR3 sequence reads: CASSLSRGYGYTF. The DNA for the CDR3 is TGTGCCAGCAGTTTGTCCAGGGGGTATGGCTACACCTTC.